This entry describes one T cell receptor beta chain. The sample is drawn from a study of cytomegalovirus exposure and HLA in healthy donors. The PCR used 60 Vbeta and 13 Jbeta primers. Profiled with immunoSEQ multiplex PCR; TCRdb holds only in-frame clones, not every one. The sample consists of some 140,000 clones, around 73% of them appearing once. This clonotype originated in a woman in her thirties or forties in good health and CMV-seronegative. Sample: PBMCs.

CDR3 sequence: CASSLGEQASNEQFF. CDR3 DNA: TGTGCCAGCAGCTTAGGCGAGCAAGCAAGCAATGAGCAGTTCTTC. The chain is built from TRBV7-9 and TRBJ2-1, with unresolved D. V was shortened by 1 base and J by 6 bases, with 13 bases between the two germline ends. The CDR3 has 15 amino acids. Looked up from germline, CDR1 is SEHNR and CDR2 is FQNEAQ (reference sequence).